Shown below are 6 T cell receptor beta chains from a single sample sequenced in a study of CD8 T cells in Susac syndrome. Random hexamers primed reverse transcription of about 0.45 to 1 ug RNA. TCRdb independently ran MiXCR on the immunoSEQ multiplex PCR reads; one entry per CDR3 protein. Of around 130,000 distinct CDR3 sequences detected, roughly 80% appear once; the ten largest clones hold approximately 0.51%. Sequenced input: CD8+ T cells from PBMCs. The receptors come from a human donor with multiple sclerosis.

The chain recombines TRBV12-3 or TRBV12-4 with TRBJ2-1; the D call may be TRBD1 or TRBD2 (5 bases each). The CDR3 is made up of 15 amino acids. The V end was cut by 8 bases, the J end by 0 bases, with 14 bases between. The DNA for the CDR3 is TGTGCCAGCGGGGGAACAGGTAGCTCCTACAATGAGCAGTTCTTC. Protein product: CASGGTGSSYNEQFF.

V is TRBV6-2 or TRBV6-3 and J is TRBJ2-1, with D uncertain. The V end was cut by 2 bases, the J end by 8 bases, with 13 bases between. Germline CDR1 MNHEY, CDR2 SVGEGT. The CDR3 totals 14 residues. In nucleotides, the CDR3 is TGTGCCAGCAGTTACCTCACGCTCGGCGATGAGCAGTTCTTC. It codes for CASSYLTLGDEQFF.

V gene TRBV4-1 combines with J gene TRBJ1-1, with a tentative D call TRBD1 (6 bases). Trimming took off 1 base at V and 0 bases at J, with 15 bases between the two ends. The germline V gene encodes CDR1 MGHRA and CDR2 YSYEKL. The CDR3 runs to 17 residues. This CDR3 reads CASSQVEDSSMNTEAFF. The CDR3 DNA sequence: TGCGCCAGCAGCCAAGTCGAGGACAGCAGCATGAACACTGAAGCTTTCTTT.

The DNA for the CDR3 is TGTGCCATCAGTGGTCAGACTTATGGCTACACCTTC. It is translated as CAISGQTYGYTF. This chain links TRBV10-3 with TRBJ1-2, with D unresolved. This CDR3 has 12 amino acids. Germline CDR1 is ENHRY and CDR2 is SYGVKD. Between the trimmed V and J ends, which lost 4 bases and 5 bases, there was a span of 8 bases.

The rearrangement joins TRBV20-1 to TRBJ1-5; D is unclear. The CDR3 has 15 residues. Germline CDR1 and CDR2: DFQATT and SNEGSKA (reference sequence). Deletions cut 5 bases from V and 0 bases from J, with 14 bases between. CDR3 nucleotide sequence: TGCAGTGCTCCGGACGGTCCTTATAGCAATCAGCCCCAGCATTTT. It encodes CSAPDGPYSNQPQHF.

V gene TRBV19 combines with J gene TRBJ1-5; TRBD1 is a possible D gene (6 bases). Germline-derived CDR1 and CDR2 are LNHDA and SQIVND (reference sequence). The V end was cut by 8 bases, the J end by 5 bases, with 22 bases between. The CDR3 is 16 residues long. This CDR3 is CASSDRREVSDQPQHF. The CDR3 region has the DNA TGTGCCAGTTCCGACAGGAGGGAGGTATCTGATCAGCCCCAGCATTTT.